A single sample gave rise to the 10 T cell receptor beta chains below, sequenced in a study of cytomegalovirus exposure and HLA in healthy donors. PCR primers comprised 60 Vbeta and 13 Jbeta primers. Generated by immunoSEQ multiplex PCR, the TCRdb table keeps only in-frame clones and is missing some. The repertoire holds 150,000 to 200,000 clones, 70% to 90% seen once, with 2% to 2.5% in the top ten. Sequenced: PBMCs. These receptor sequences come from a man younger than 30 in good health and CMV-seropositive.

The chain joins TRBV4-3 to TRBJ2-1; 9 nucleotides agree with TRBD2. Germline V gives CDR1 LGHNA, CDR2 YSLEER. J lost 1 base, V lost 0 bases, and 10 bases had no gene match. The CDR3 runs 19 residues. The CDR3, as DNA: TGCGCCAGCAGCCAAGATAAGGCTAGCGGGGTAGGTTCCTACAATGAGCAGTTCTTC. Its protein is CASSQDKASGVGSYNEQFF.

The chain links TRBV7-8 to TRBJ2-5, with D perhaps matching TRBD2 (7 bases). The last part of the DNA fits TRBJ2-7 better; the J call may be wrong. Germline V lookup: CDR1 SGHVS, CDR2 FQNEAQ. This CDR3 comprises 16 residues. CDR3 DNA sequence: TGTGCCAGCAGCTTAGCGGGGGGGCCCCCTTCCTACGAGCAGTACTTC. This gives the protein CASSLAGGPPSYEQYF.

The chain is built from TRBV4-3 and TRBJ2-7; 8 bases match TRBD1. The CDR3 has 14 residues. V dropped 1 base and J dropped 1; count of bases not matched to a gene: 0. The germline V gene has CDR1 LGHNA and CDR2 YSLEER. In DNA form, the CDR3 reads TGCGCCAGCAGCCAAGGACAGGGGTCCTACGAGCAGTACTTC. Protein product: CASSQGQGSYEQYF.

As concerns this clone: The sample contains more than one DNA sequence encoding this CDR3. V is TRBV4-3 and J is TRBJ1-4, with D perhaps matching TRBD1 (5 bases). This CDR3 has 17 residues. V lost 0 bases and J lost 9, with 20 bases in between. Germline V gene lookup returns CDR1 LGHNA and CDR2 YSLEER. The CDR3 nucleotides are TGCGCCAGCAGCCAAGATTCGGTTCGGGCGGGGGGAAAAAAACTGTTTTTT. This encodes CASSQDSVRAGGKKLFF.

The chain combines TRBV9 with TRBJ2-3; no firm D call. CDR1 and CDR2 from the germline V gene are SGDLS and YYNGEE. This CDR3 contains 15 residues. V was trimmed by 0 bases and J by 1 base, leaving 9 bases between them. The CDR3 sequence: CASSVEAQGTDTQYF. The CDR3, as DNA: TGTGCCAGCAGCGTAGAGGCCCAGGGCACAGATACGCAGTATTTT.

CDR3 bases: TGTGCCAGCAGCTTGGGGACAACGAACACCGGGGAGCTGTTTTTT. Its protein is CASSLGTTNTGELFF. The chain joins TRBV7-7 to TRBJ2-2, with a tentative D call TRBD1 (6 bases). Trimming cost V 3 bases and J 0 bases, with 8 bases left between them. This CDR3 region has 15 residues. Germline-derived CDR1 and CDR2 are SSHAT and FNYEAQ (reference sequence). Variable domain in full (rest from reference TRBV7-7 and TRBJ2-2): GAGVSQSPRYKVTKRGQDVTLRCDPISSHATLYWYQQALGQGPEFLTYFNYEAQPDKSGLPSDRFSAERPEGSISTLTIQRTEQRDSAMYRCASSLGTTNTGELFFGEGSRLTVL.

CDR3 sequence (DNA): TGTGCCAGCAGCTTAGGTGCTAGCGGGGGGTACCAAGAGACCCAGTACTTC. It specifies CASSLGASGGYQETQYF. This chain joins TRBV7-2 and TRBJ2-5; TRBD2 aligns across 11 bases. Germline-derived CDR1 and CDR2 are SGHTA and FQGNSA. J gave up 0 bases and V 1 base, and 4 bases lay outside the gene matches. The CDR3 length is 17 residues. Full variable domain (missing parts from reference TRBV7-2 and TRBJ2-5): GAGVSQSPSNKVTEKGKDVELRCDPISGHTALYWYRQSLGQGLEFLIYFQGNSAPDKSGLPSDRFSAERTGGSVSTLTIQRTQQEDSAVYLCASSLGASGGYQETQYFGPGTRLLVL.

This rearrangement joins TRBV7-8 to TRBJ1-5, with TRBD1 matching over 7 bases. After removal of 1 base from V and 4 bases from J, the junction contained 10 bases not matched to a gene. The CDR3 runs 17 residues. Germline V CDR1 and CDR2: SGHVS, FQNEAQ. The CDR3 nucleotides are TGTGCCAGCAGCTTAGTACTATCGGGACAGCCGAATCAGCCCCAGCATTTT. Translation gives CASSLVLSGQPNQPQHF.

This clone has just one count. V is TRBV5-1 and J is TRBJ1-6; D not certain. Germline loops: CDR1 SGHRS, CDR2 YFSETQ. Trimming cost V 4 bases and J 9 bases, with 8 bases left between them. The CDR3 has 12 residues. The CDR3: CASSQPGSPLHF. Written as DNA, the CDR3 is TGCGCCAGCAGCCAACCGGGTTCACCCCTCCACTTT. The full variable domain, in which reference TRBV5-1 and TRBJ1-6 provide the parts outside the CDR3, is KAGVTQTPRYLIKTRGQQVTLSCSPISGHRSVSWYQQTPGQGLQFLFEYFSETQRNKGNFPGRFSGRQFSNSRSEMNVSTLELGDSALYLCASSQPGSPLHFGNGTRLTVT.

This chain joins TRBV11-3 and TRBJ1-4; D uncertain. This CDR3 has 14 residues. With 5 bases removed from V and 4 bases from J, the gap between germline ends came to 11 bases. CDR1 is SGHNT and CDR2 is YENEEA in the germline V gene. CDR3 loop: CASSPRGFNEKLFF. CDR3 nucleotides: TGTGCCAGCAGCCCCCGGGGATTTAATGAAAAACTGTTTTTT.